The next 24 T cell receptor beta chains were all read from a single sample in a study of CD8+ T cells in alopecia areata. The treatment denotes: oral pan-JAK inhibitor, 5-10 mg twice daily. In each case, RNA was isolated and then reverse transcribed into cDNA as the sequencing template. Clones were read by immunoSEQ multiplex PCR, and TCRdb kept only the in-frame ones, dropping some. The sample yields 200,000 to 250,000 clones, over 60% seen once. This specimen consisted of CD4+ T cells sorted from blood, obtained at week 4, from a patient treated with tofacitinib. Receptors originate from a human donor with alopecia areata.

This sequence joins TRBV2 and TRBJ2-3; D remains ambiguous. Germline V lookup: CDR1 SNHLY, CDR2 FYNNEI. The CDR3 extends over 11 amino acids. V was shortened by 7 bases and J by 2 bases, with 4 bases between the two germline ends. The CDR3 loop is CASTYTDTQYF. CDR3 nucleotide sequence: TGTGCCAGCACCTACACAGATACGCAGTATTTT.

The chain employs TRBV7-2 and TRBJ1-6, with TRBD1 matching 11 bases. The V gene end was trimmed by 2 bases and the J gene end by 10 bases; junction bases not matched to a gene: 10. Germline V lookup: CDR1 SGHTA, CDR2 FQGNSA. This CDR3 has 17 residues. The DNA of the CDR3 is TGTGCCAGCAGCTTAAGGTTTGGACAGGGGGCAAGGTCACCCCTCCACTTT. This encodes CASSLRFGQGARSPLHF. Together with reference TRBV7-2 and TRBJ1-6, the CDR3 gives the full variable domain: GAGVSQSPSNKVTEKGKDVELRCDPISGHTALYWYRQSLGQGLEFLIYFQGNSAPDKSGLPSDRFSAERTGGSVSTLTIQRTQQEDSAVYLCASSLRFGQGARSPLHFGNGTRLTVT.

V usage is TRBV18 and J usage is TRBJ2-2; D is unclear. The CDR3 length is 15 residues. CDR1 is KGHSH, CDR2 LQKENI, per germline. Trimming pared 3 bases from V and 6 bases from J, leaving 14 bases between. DNA of the CDR3: TGTGCCAGCTCACCTCCACTCGAGCGTTCCGGGGAGCTGTTTTTT. This codes for CASSPPLERSGELFF.

V is TRBV6-6 and J is TRBJ2-7, with D possibly being TRBD1 or TRBD2 (6 bases each). Trimming pared 8 bases from V and 0 bases from J, leaving 11 bases between. Germline V gives CDR1 MNHNY, CDR2 SVGAGI (reference sequence). The CDR3 has 13 amino acids. The CDR3, as DNA: TGTGCCAGCGCAGAGGGGGGCTCCTACGAGCAGTACTTC. This translates into CASAEGGSYEQYF.

This clone has a handful of counts. The rearrangement links TRBV10-3 to TRBJ1-5; tentatively, D is TRBD1 (5 bases). There are 14 residues in the CDR3. In germline, CDR1 is ENHRY, CDR2 SYGVKD. The V and J ends lost 5 bases and 5 bases respectively, with 13 bases between them. CDR3 region: CAISPQGWDQPQHF. In DNA, the CDR3 is TGTGCCATCAGTCCCCAGGGTTGGGATCAGCCCCAGCATTTT.

The chain combines TRBV6-6 with TRBJ2-1; the D is unclear. The CDR3 length is 12 residues. Looked up from germline, CDR1 is MNHNY and CDR2 is SVGAGI (reference sequence). Trimming took 6 bases from V and 13 from J, leaving 16 bases between them. The DNA of the CDR3 is TGTGCCAGCAGCCCCGGTATCCCCAGTCAGTTCTTC. As protein: CASSPGIPSQFF.

The V gene is TRBV19, the J gene TRBJ1-5; D uncertain. The CDR3 covers 13 residues. Germline assignment: CDR1 LNHDA and CDR2 SQIVND (reference sequence). V lost 2 bases and J lost 7, with 9 bases in between. In nucleotides, the CDR3 is TGTGCCAGTAGTATATTAGGGCAGCAGCCCCAGCATTTT. As protein: CASSILGQQPQHF.

This clone came up a few times. The chain carries TRBV29-1 and TRBJ2-7; perhaps TRBD2 as D (5 bases). The CDR3 has 11 amino acids. CDR1 is SQVTM, CDR2 ANQGSEA, per germline. The V end was cut by 6 bases, the J end by 6 bases, with 12 bases between. The CDR3 here is CSVVKGVEQYF. The CDR3 DNA sequence: TGCAGCGTCGTCAAGGGAGTCGAGCAGTACTTC.

The CDR3 DNA reads TGCAGTGCTTCAGCAAGAGAGACCCAGTACTTC. It specifies CSASARETQYF. The chain couples TRBV20-1 to TRBJ2-5, with unresolved D. V lost 5 bases to trimming and J lost 4 bases, with 8 bases between them. Germline assignment: CDR1 DFQATT and CDR2 SNEGSKA (reference sequence). The CDR3 runs 11 residues.

This rearrangement joins TRBV15 to TRBJ1-4; 8 bases align to TRBD1. CDR1 is LNHNV, CDR2 YYDKDF, per germline (reference sequence). The length of the CDR3 is 16 residues. J gave up 5 bases and V 0 bases, and 5 bases lay outside the gene matches. The CDR3 nucleotides are TGTGCCACCAGCAGAGATACCGGGACAGGAAATGAAAAACTGTTTTTT. Translation gives CATSRDTGTGNEKLFF.

This clone came up a few times. The V and J genes are TRBV5-1 and TRBJ1-2; possibly TRBD1 for D (5 bases). Trimming took 0 bases from V and 0 from J, leaving 15 bases between them. The length of the CDR3 is 17 residues. Germline assignment: CDR1 SGHRS and CDR2 YFSETQ. This CDR3 is CASSLAGREGTNYGYTF. CDR3 nucleotide sequence: TGCGCCAGCAGCTTGGCTGGCAGGGAGGGTACTAACTATGGCTACACCTTC.

J is TRBJ2-4 and V is TRBV5-1; D remains ambiguous. V was pared by 0 bases and J by 5 bases, with 9 bases between. The CDR3 contains 14 residues. Germline V gene sequence: CDR1 SGHRS, CDR2 YFSETQ. The CDR3 coding sequence is TGCGCCAGCAGCTTGGGCGACTCTCAAAACATTCAGTACTTC. This codes for CASSLGDSQNIQYF.

This chain uses TRBV2 with TRBJ2-3; 8 bases are shared with TRBD2. This CDR3 region has 14 residues. The germline V gene has CDR1 SNHLY and CDR2 FYNNEI. Trimming at V came to 8 bases and at J to 4 bases, leaving 8 bases not matched to a gene. The CDR3 DNA reads as TGTGCCAGCGCAGGGGCGGGGGGTTCAGATACGCAGTATTTT. This sequence encodes CASAGAGGSDTQYF. Full variable domain (remainder filled in from reference TRBV2 and TRBJ2-3): EPEVTQTPSHQVTQMGQEVILRCVPISNHLYFYWYRQILGQKVEFLVSFYNNEISEKSEIFDDQFSVERPDGSNFTLKIRSTKLEDSAMYFCASAGAGGSDTQYFGPGTRLTVL.

The chain combines TRBV7-2 with TRBJ1-2; perhaps TRBD1 as D (5 bases). Trimming removed 4 bases at V and 4 bases at J, with 13 bases between. CDR3 length: 14 residues. In germline, CDR1 is SGHTA, CDR2 FQGNSA. As DNA, the CDR3 is TGTGCCAGCAGCTCCGACAGTCAAAGCTATGGCTACACCTTC. It encodes CASSSDSQSYGYTF.

This chain connects TRBV5-6 to TRBJ2-7, with D maybe TRBD2 (5 bases). Germline V lookup: CDR1 SGHDT, CDR2 YYEEEE. This CDR3 comprises 12 residues. The V and J ends lost 1 base and 7 bases respectively, with 9 bases between them. For the CDR3, the DNA is TGTGCCAGCAGCTTGCGGTCGGGAGAGCAGTACTTC. Its protein is CASSLRSGEQYF.

V and J are TRBV5-1 and TRBJ2-1; no definite D call. CDR1 is SGHRS and CDR2 is YFSETQ in the germline V gene. The CDR3 has 13 amino acids. Deletions cut 7 bases from V and 0 bases from J, with 8 bases between. This CDR3 reads CASGPGSYNEQFF. Here the CDR3 DNA reads TGCGCCAGCGGCCCGGGCTCCTACAATGAGCAGTTCTTC.

This clone turned up a few times. The J gene is TRBJ1-3, the V gene TRBV4-1; D uncertain. The CDR3 has 15 residues. Germline V gene lookup returns CDR1 MGHRA and CDR2 YSYEKL. V lost 0 bases, J lost 3 bases, and 9 bases lay in between. The CDR3 reads CASSQERVGGNTIYF. In DNA form, the CDR3 reads TGCGCCAGCAGCCAAGAAAGGGTCGGTGGAAACACCATATATTTT.

The chain employs TRBV29-1 and TRBJ2-7, with a possible D match to TRBD2 (7 bases). Deletions cut 2 bases from V and 3 bases from J, with 8 bases between. This CDR3 contains 12 residues. The germline V gene encodes CDR1 SQVTM and CDR2 ANQGSEA. The CDR3 DNA sequence: TGCAGCGTTGAAAGGGGGGGCTACGAGCAGTACTTC. Protein product: CSVERGGYEQYF.

This clone was detected a few times. The chain couples TRBV10-3 to TRBJ1-2, with 7 bases that match TRBD1. The V and J ends lost 7 bases and 2 bases, in that order; junction bases with no gene match: 4. Germline values: CDR1 ENHRY, CDR2 SYGVKD. The CDR3 runs to 13 residues. The CDR3 reads CAINQGQNYGYTF. In DNA form, the CDR3 reads TGTGCCATCAACCAGGGACAGAACTATGGCTACACCTTC.

The rearrangement links TRBV5-1 to TRBJ1-1; 9 bases map to TRBD1. V lost 4 bases and J lost 4; bases outside the gene matches: 2. Germline V gene data show CDR1 as SGHRS and CDR2 as YFSETQ. The CDR3 has 13 residues. In DNA, the CDR3 is TGCGCCAGCAGCACGACAGGGGGCACTGAAGCTTTCTTT. This translates into CASSTTGGTEAFF. The full variable domain, in which reference TRBV5-1 and TRBJ1-1 provide the parts outside the CDR3, is KAGVTQTPRYLIKTRGQQVTLSCSPISGHRSVSWYQQTPGQGLQFLFEYFSETQRNKGNFPGRFSGRQFSNSRSEMNVSTLELGDSALYLCASSTTGGTEAFFGQGTRLTVV.

The V gene is TRBV20-1, the J gene TRBJ1-1, with a tentative D call TRBD1 (6 bases). Germline lookup yields CDR1 DFQATT and CDR2 SNEGSKA (reference sequence). The germline V and J ends were trimmed by 5 bases and 11 bases, with 15 bases remaining between them. This CDR3 has 11 amino acids. This CDR3 reads CSASQGLGAFF. The DNA of the CDR3 is TGCAGTGCTTCCCAGGGGCTCGGGGCTTTCTTT.

V is TRBV7-9 and J is TRBJ2-3, with D possibly TRBD2 on 5 matching bases. The germline CDR1 and CDR2 sequences are SEHNR and FQNEAQ (reference sequence). This CDR3 is built from 15 residues. Between the trimmed V and J ends, which lost 5 bases and 3 bases, there was a span of 15 bases. The CDR3 spells CASSASSSSTDTQYF. CDR3 coding DNA: TGTGCCAGCAGCGCTAGTTCTAGCTCTACAGATACGCAGTATTTT.

The chain combines TRBV9 with TRBJ2-3, with 8 bases that match TRBD2. Germline CDR1 and CDR2: SGDLS and YYNGEE. The CDR3 contains 14 residues. V trimming: 0 bases; J trimming: 7 bases; junction bases outside the gene matches: 4. CDR3 amino acids: CASSVDGTRNTQYF. The CDR3 DNA reads TGTGCCAGCAGCGTAGATGGGACTAGAAATACGCAGTATTTT.

This sequence joins TRBV6-1 and TRBJ1-6; no definite D call. Trimming pared 5 bases from V and 7 bases from J, leaving 12 bases between. The CDR3 totals 14 residues. Per the germline V gene, CDR1 is MNHNS and CDR2 is SASEGT. Here the CDR3 reads CASSLGSENSPLHF. CDR3 DNA sequence: TGTGCCAGCAGTCTCGGTTCGGAGAATTCACCCCTCCACTTT.